Listed below are T cell receptor beta chains from one sample, sequenced in a study of shared T cell receptors in the human thymus. Using immunoSEQ multiplex PCR, the repertoire was profiled, and TCRdb retains in-frame clones only, with some absent. The sample lists a few hundred thousand clones, about 95% occurring once. Sequences were obtained from thymocytes. These receptors were collected from a human donor. CDR3s leave out the opening cysteine and the closing phenylalanine or tryptophan. The order of the fields is V gene, J gene, CDR3 protein.

V: TRBV27
J: TRBJ2-3
CDR3: ASRGLTTDTQY

V: TRBV5-1
J: TRBJ2-7
CDR3: ASSPTLRTPRSYEQY

V: TRBV5-1
J: TRBJ2-1
CDR3: ASSTEAGPWVDEQF

V: TRBV5-1
J: TRBJ1-5
CDR3: ASSLMPDFSNQPQH

V: TRBV29-1
J: TRBJ2-5
CDR3: SVGPWASGQETQY

V: TRBV2
J: TRBJ2-2
CDR3: ASSEAPRLSVELF

V: TRBV30
J: TRBJ2-6
CDR3: AWSVGISGANVLT

V: TRBV2
J: TRBJ1-5
CDR3: ASSETGRNQPQH

V: TRBV29-1
J: NA
CDR3: SVDAHGEQY

V: TRBV14
J: TRBJ2-3
CDR3: ASSQILSSTDTQY

V: TRBV19
J: TRBJ1-5
CDR3: ASSPTGHSNQPQH

V: TRBV7-2
J: TRBJ2-7
CDR3: ASSFELAHYYEQY

V: TRBV5-1
J: TRBJ2-1
CDR3: ASTDRPGLAGGGGF

V: TRBV14
J: TRBJ2-7
CDR3: ASSLGRLAGVEQY

V: TRBV5-4
J: TRBJ2-5
CDR3: ASSDAQGQETQY

V: TRBV15
J: TRBJ1-2
CDR3: ATSRVALPWARWGYT

V: TRBV10-3
J: TRBJ2-7
CDR3: AISEWGTGRASGAYEQY

V: TRBV7-3
J: TRBJ2-5
CDR3: ASSPRRGKETQY

V: TRBV11-2
J: TRBJ1-1
CDR3: ASSFSRAEAF

V: TRBV5-4
J: TRBJ1-5
CDR3: ASSLDGIPKEPQH

V: TRBV7-2
J: TRBJ2-7
CDR3: ASSPRTSGSFSLYEQY

V: TRBV19
J: TRBJ2-7
CDR3: ASSIAGGSSYEQY

V: TRBV27
J: TRBJ1-2
CDR3: ASSFLPAGCGGYT

V: TRBV2
J: TRBJ2-5
CDR3: ASSPDQAGAQETQY

V: TRBV19
J: TRBJ1-1
CDR3: ASSMTQWPGEGMNTEAF

V: TRBV4-1
J: TRBJ2-3
CDR3: ASSQNGLAGGGDTQY

V: TRBV28
J: TRBJ2-3
CDR3: ASSLERLAGARGGPSTDTQY

V: TRBV18
J: TRBJ2-1
CDR3: ASSRGTRNNEQF

V: TRBV6-1
J: TRBJ1-5
CDR3: ASSDQGSGNNQPQH

V: TRBV4-2
J: TRBJ1-6
CDR3: ASSQDSPDRGPLH

V: TRBV27
J: TRBJ2-7
CDR3: ASSLSGRVPPGEQY

V: TRBV7-8
J: TRBJ2-1
CDR3: ASSFIGSGRAWEQF

V: TRBV6-4
J: TRBJ2-7
CDR3: ASSRDRGYEQY

V: TRBV7-8
J: TRBJ2-7
CDR3: ASSHRQDYEQY

V: TRBV28
J: TRBJ1-1
CDR3: ASRPVSGPKSNTEAF

V: TRBV29-1
J: TRBJ1-1
CDR3: SGVYRVLSGKNTEAF

V: TRBV2
J: TRBJ2-1
CDR3: ASSRASNEQF

V: TRBV11-2
J: TRBJ2-7
CDR3: ASSLVGRQGSKSSYEQY

V: TRBV5-1
J: TRBJ2-7
CDR3: ASTPGTGGFEQY

V: TRBV28
J: TRBJ1-1
CDR3: ASSLGVHNTEAF

V: TRBV7-9
J: TRBJ2-5
CDR3: ASSLEASRETQY

V: TRBV14
J: TRBJ1-2
CDR3: ASSQDGRYGYT

V: TRBV7-3
J: TRBJ2-5
CDR3: ASSQQAYRASMGQETQY

V: TRBV25-1
J: TRBJ2-6
CDR3: ASSDDRPTGGANVLT

V: TRBV5-1
J: TRBJ2-7
CDR3: ASSMQDPTYEQY

V: TRBV15
J: TRBJ2-5
CDR3: ATSRAVVAGVETQY

V: TRBV12-5
J: TRBJ2-4
CDR3: ASGLAGCIQY

V: TRBV27
J: TRBJ2-7
CDR3: ASTKSRAALGGYYEQY

V: TRBV14
J: TRBJ2-1
CDR3: ASSQDWGPGIYNEQF

V: TRBV19
J: TRBJ2-1
CDR3: ASGDREWGANEQF

V: TRBV28
J: TRBJ1-3
CDR3: ASSGTTSGNTIY

V: TRBV6-4
J: TRBJ2-5
CDR3: ASSALAGPQETQY

V: TRBV28
J: TRBJ2-1
CDR3: ASSHDDYPNEQF

V: TRBV4-1
J: TRBJ2-5
CDR3: ASSQESYPVQETQY

V: TRBV4-1
J: TRBJ1-1
CDR3: ASSQDSGDTEAF